This TCR beta chain was retrieved from a study of blood T cell repertoires in COVID-19. Study details: The origin of the acute and convalescent COVID-19 samples was the United States, Italy and Spain.

Original data processing: The authors estimated nucleated cell counts from reference gene primer amplification. Profiling relied on immunoSEQ multiplex PCR, and the TCRdb table lists in-frame clones only, not all of them. V and J calls and clone size follow that table, whereas D and trimming were derived from the DNA. The data contain fewer than 80,000 clones, 86% of them seen just once; the ten biggest clones take up less than 2.5%. This clone was observed a few times. Per the germline V gene, CDR1 is KGHSH and CDR2 is LQKENI. The CDR3 has 15 residues. Trimming took 6 bases from V and 5 from J; bases not matched to a gene: 9.

Material for sequencing was peripheral blood. The receptor was derived from a man aged 30 to 45 with acute or convalescent COVID-19. This chain joins TRBV18 and TRBJ2-5, with 10 bases that match TRBD2. CDR3 sequence reads: CASSPQRGGYETQYF. CDR3 nucleotides: TGTGCCAGCTCCCCGCAGCGGGGGGGCTATGAGACCCAGTACTTC.